Presented here are 32 T cell receptor beta chains from one specimen sequenced in a study of blood T cell repertoires in COVID-19. Libraries were prepared by immunoSEQ multiplex PCR; TCRdb keeps only in-frame clonotypes and omits some of them. The top ten clones hold 10% of a sample with 200,000 to 250,000 clones, around 86% of them seen once. The sequenced sample consisted of peripheral blood. The receptors come from a woman aged 45-65 years with COVID-19, enrolled during active disease.

This chain uses TRBV6-5 with TRBJ2-1; 12 nucleotides agree with TRBD1. J was trimmed by 8 bases and V by 0 bases; bases with no gene match: 5. CDR1 and CDR2 (germline): MNHEY, SVGAGI. The CDR3 has 16 amino acids. The CDR3 DNA reads TGTGCCAGCAGTTACTCGACGGGACAGGGGGCCTATGAGCAGTTCTTC. Its protein is CASSYSTGQGAYEQFF.

CDR3 in amino acids: CASSLIAGQSTEAFF. Written as DNA, the CDR3 is TGTGCCAGCAGCTTAATCGCCGGACAGAGCACTGAAGCTTTCTTT. This chain uses TRBV11-2 with TRBJ1-1, with a tentative D call TRBD1 (6 bases). CDR1 is SGHAT, CDR2 FQNNGV, per germline. This CDR3 is built from 15 residues. V was clipped by 2 bases and J by 4 bases, with 14 bases between them.

This rearrangement joins TRBV7-9 to TRBJ2-3, with D possibly being TRBD1 (7 bases). The germline V gene has CDR1 SEHNR and CDR2 FQNEAQ (reference sequence). This CDR3 is 15 amino acids long. Trimming pared 5 bases from V and 3 bases from J, leaving 15 bases between. The CDR3 reads CASSAPQGRTDTQYF. The DNA for the CDR3 is TGTGCCAGCAGCGCGCCACAGGGGAGGACAGATACGCAGTATTTT.

This chain links TRBV4-3 with TRBJ1-4, with D uncertain. The CDR3 is made up of 15 amino acids. Germline V CDR1 and CDR2: LGHNA, YSLEER. The ends were cut back, 0 bases at V and 7 bases at J, with 12 bases in the middle. CDR3 protein: CASSQDYGFAEKLFF. Here the CDR3 DNA reads TGCGCCAGCAGCCAAGATTACGGGTTTGCTGAAAAACTGTTTTTT.

The chain is built from TRBV10-3 and TRBJ2-5; 8 bases are a match to TRBD2. This CDR3 has 16 amino acids. J was trimmed by 1 base and V by 3 bases; bases with no gene match: 7. Germline lookup yields CDR1 ENHRY and CDR2 SYGVKD. The CDR3 coding sequence is TGTGCCATCAGTGAAGAGACTAGCGAGTCCCAAGAGACCCAGTACTTC. Translation gives CAISEETSESQETQYF.

This chain joins TRBV30 and TRBJ1-4; D is uncertain. Trimming stripped 4 bases from V and 1 base from J, with 19 bases between. Germline V gene data show CDR1 as GTSNPN and CDR2 as SVGIG (reference sequence). The CDR3 covers 17 residues. This CDR3 reads CAWTGRGLLGTNEKLFF. The CDR3 DNA is TGTGCCTGGACCGGTCGAGGGCTCCTCGGAACTAATGAAAAACTGTTTTTT.

The rearrangement joins TRBV30 to TRBJ2-5; 9 bases are shared with TRBD1. The CDR3 is 15 residues long. Germline V CDR1 and CDR2: GTSNPN, SVGIG (reference sequence). The J segment lost 2 bases and the V segment lost 2 bases, leaving 6 bases of the junction unmatched. CDR3 sequence reads: CAWSWGGQGQETQYF. The CDR3 DNA follows: TGTGCCTGGAGTTGGGGGGGACAGGGACAAGAGACCCAGTACTTC.

The rearrangement links TRBV19 to TRBJ2-2; TRBD2 aligns across 9 bases. The CDR3 is 16 amino acids. The V gene's germline CDR1 is LNHDA and CDR2 SQIVND (reference sequence). V trimming: 8 bases; J trimming: 1 base; junction bases outside the gene matches: 8. For the CDR3, the DNA is TGTGCCAGTCGGGTTAGCGGGGGCCTGAACACCGGGGAGCTGTTTTTT. Translation gives CASRVSGGLNTGELFF.

This chain links TRBV3-1 (or the pseudogene TRBV3-2) with TRBJ2-3; D is perhaps TRBD2 (5 bases). Germline V gene data show CDR1 as LGHDT and CDR2 as YNNKEL (reference sequence). This CDR3 region has 15 residues. Trimming cost V 4 bases and J 2 bases, with 13 bases left between them. In nucleotides, the CDR3 is TGTGCCAGCAGCCCCAGCCCGGGATTCACAGATACGCAGTATTTT. Its translation: CASSPSPGFTDTQYF.

The chain joins TRBV27 to TRBJ1-1; D might be TRBD1 (6 bases). The CDR3 has 13 amino acids. Germline assignment: CDR1 MNHEY and CDR2 SMNVEV (reference sequence). V lost 1 base to trimming and J lost 11 bases, with 14 bases between them. The CDR3 spells CASSLYTGHDAFF. CDR3 bases: TGTGCCAGCAGTTTATACACGGGACATGACGCTTTCTTT.

The chain recombines TRBV6-5 with TRBJ2-3, with D perhaps TRBD1 (5 bases). Trimming left V 0 bases short and J 5 bases short, with 12 bases between. The CDR3 contains 15 residues. Germline V CDR1 and CDR2: MNHEY, SVGAGI. In nucleotides, the CDR3 is TGTGCCAGCAGTTACTCGGAAGGGGCCCAAGATACGCAGTATTTT. As protein: CASSYSEGAQDTQYF.

V usage is TRBV7-2 and J usage is TRBJ2-3, with 8 bases fitting TRBD2. This CDR3 has 16 residues. Unmatched junction bases numbered 12, after V lost 5 bases and J lost 5 bases. Germline loops: CDR1 SGHTA, CDR2 FQGNSA. Here the CDR3 reads CASSRVPGGAKDTQYF. The CDR3 region has the DNA TGTGCCAGCAGCCGCGTTCCCGGGGGGGCGAAAGATACGCAGTATTTT.

The chain combines TRBV10-3 with TRBJ2-2, with D perhaps matching TRBD1 (5 bases). The CDR3 runs to 15 residues. Germline loops: CDR1 ENHRY, CDR2 SYGVKD. Trimming removed 4 bases at V and 2 bases at J, with 11 bases between. As DNA, the CDR3 is TGTGCCATCAGTGGTGGGGCAGGTAACACCGGGGAGCTGTTTTTT. Translating gives CAISGGAGNTGELFF.

This chain uses TRBV27 with TRBJ2-7, with TRBD1 matching over 11 bases. This CDR3 comprises 14 residues. V lost 4 bases, J lost 4 bases, and 3 bases stayed unmatched. CDR1 is MNHEY, CDR2 SMNVEV, per germline (reference sequence). The CDR3 reads CASSYGQGAYEQYF. CDR3 DNA sequence: TGTGCCAGCAGTTACGGACAGGGGGCTTACGAGCAGTACTTC.

The chain has TRBV27 and TRBJ2-3, with D possibly matching TRBD2 (6 bases). Germline loops: CDR1 MNHEY, CDR2 SMNVEV (reference sequence). Trimming shortened V by 3 bases and J by 5 bases, and 12 bases separated the two germline ends. The CDR3 sequence is 14 residues long. CDR3 in amino acids: CASSLRDSRDTQYF. In DNA, the CDR3 is TGTGCCAGCAGTTTGCGGGACTCACGAGATACGCAGTATTTT.

This sequence joins TRBV3-1 (or the pseudogene TRBV3-2) and TRBJ2-2; perhaps TRBD1 as D (6 bases). The germline CDR1 and CDR2 sequences are LGHDT and YNNKEL (reference sequence). CDR3 length: 18 residues. Trimming took off 4 bases at V and 7 bases at J, with 25 bases between the two ends. The CDR3 is CASSPTLTGGSRYGELFF. The CDR3 region has the DNA TGTGCCAGCAGCCCCACCTTGACAGGCGGTAGTAGGTACGGGGAGCTGTTTTTT.

The CDR3 here is CASSISGAGGPGELFF. The CDR3 nucleotides are TGTGCCAGTAGTATATCGGGGGCAGGGGGACCCGGGGAGCTGTTTTTT. J is TRBJ2-2 and V is TRBV19, with D tentatively TRBD1 (7 bases). The CDR3 has 16 residues. V was clipped by 2 bases and J by 6 bases, with 16 bases between them. Germline loops: CDR1 LNHDA, CDR2 SQIVND (reference sequence).

A single count supports this clone. The J gene is TRBJ2-3, the V gene TRBV7-3; unclear D gene. Trimming cost V 5 bases and J 3 bases, with 15 bases left between them. Per the germline V gene, CDR1 is SGHTA and CDR2 is FQGTGA. The CDR3 spans 15 residues. CDR3: CASSLESINTDTQYF. As DNA, the CDR3 is TGTGCCAGCAGCCTAGAATCTATCAATACAGATACGCAGTATTTT.

The rearrangement links TRBV7-9 to TRBJ2-7; 7 bases align to TRBD2. J was trimmed by 0 bases and V by 4 bases; bases with no gene match: 9. The CDR3 extends over 16 amino acids. The germline V gene has CDR1 SEHNR and CDR2 FQNEAQ (reference sequence). The CDR3 here is CASSSHSGRLSYEQYF. CDR3 nucleotides: TGTGCCAGCAGCTCGCATAGCGGGCGGCTCTCCTACGAGCAGTACTTC.

The gene calls are TRBV6-1 and TRBJ2-7; the match to TRBD1 covers 10 bases. CDR1 is MNHNS, CDR2 SASEGT, per germline. With V trimmed by 2 bases and J by 3 bases, 4 bases remained unmatched. The length of the CDR3 is 15 residues. The CDR3 DNA reads as TGTGCCAGCAGTGAAAGGACAGGGGGTTACTACGAGCAGTACGTC. Residues: CASSERTGGYYEQYV.

V usage is TRBV24-1 and J usage is TRBJ2-7; 7 nucleotides line up with TRBD1. CDR3 length: 13 residues. Germline values: CDR1 KGHDR, CDR2 SFDVKD. V was pared by 7 bases and J by 3 bases, with 5 bases of the junction left unmatched. The CDR3 region has the DNA TGTGCCACCAGGACAGGGTCTTTCTACGAGCAGTACGTC. The encoded protein is CATRTGSFYEQYV.

This clone was picked up a small number of times. This chain connects TRBV3-1 (or the pseudogene TRBV3-2) to TRBJ1-3; 7 bases are a match to TRBD1. Unmatched junction bases numbered 6, after V lost 3 bases and J lost 1 base. CDR1 LGHDT and CDR2 YNNKEL come from the germline V gene (reference sequence). This CDR3 is built from 16 residues. Here the CDR3 DNA reads TGTGCCAGCAGCCAGCCACAGGGGACATCTGGAAACACCATATATTTT. Its protein is CASSQPQGTSGNTIYF.

This chain links TRBV19 with TRBJ2-6; possibly TRBD2 for D (6 bases). CDR1 is LNHDA, CDR2 SQIVND, per germline (reference sequence). The CDR3 has 15 amino acids. V gave up 6 bases and J gave up 2 bases, with 11 bases separating them. CDR3 protein: CASSPGATGANVLTF. The CDR3, as DNA: TGTGCCAGTAGCCCGGGAGCGACTGGGGCCAACGTCCTGACTTTC.

This chain joins TRBV11-2 and TRBJ2-7, with 9 bases identical to TRBD1. The CDR3 length is 15 residues. Germline CDR1 reads SGHAT; CDR2 reads FQNNGV. V dropped 2 bases and J dropped 4; count of bases not matched to a gene: 6. In DNA, the CDR3 is TGTGCCAGCAGCTTAAGGGGGACAGGGTTTTACGAGCAGTACGTC. It translates to CASSLRGTGFYEQYV.

The CDR3 is CASSEMGQGNTEAFF. The DNA for the CDR3 is TGCGCCAGCAGTGAGATGGGACAGGGGAACACTGAAGCTTTCTTT. This chain connects TRBV10-2 to TRBJ1-1, with 9 bases lining up with TRBD1. From germline, CDR1 is WSHSY and CDR2 SAAADI. The CDR3 extends over 15 amino acids. Trimming at V came to 2 bases and at J to 1 base, leaving 2 bases not matched to a gene.

V and J are TRBV5-1 and TRBJ1-1; 7 nucleotides align to TRBD1. The germline V gene encodes CDR1 SGHRS and CDR2 YFSETQ. The CDR3 has 16 residues. Germline trimming cut 2 bases from V and 4 bases from J; bases unmatched to any gene: 11. CDR3 coding DNA: TGCGCCAGCAGCTTTGACAGGGCCGTAACGGGCACTGAAGCTTTCTTT. Translation: CASSFDRAVTGTEAFF.

The chain recombines TRBV5-1 with TRBJ2-6, with a possible D match to TRBD2 (5 bases). CDR1 is SGHRS, CDR2 YFSETQ, per germline. Deletions cut 6 bases from V and 2 bases from J, with 12 bases between. The CDR3 runs to 15 residues. CDR3 residues: CASTAGSTGANVLTF. As DNA, the CDR3 is TGCGCCAGCACTGCGGGCAGTACTGGGGCCAACGTCCTGACTTTC. The full variable domain, in which reference TRBV5-1 and TRBJ2-6 provide the parts outside the CDR3, is KAGVTQTPRYLIKTRGQQVTLSCSPISGHRSVSWYQQTPGQGLQFLFEYFSETQRNKGNFPGRFSGRQFSNSRSEMNVSTLELGDSALYLCASTAGSTGANVLTFGAGSRLTVL.

The gene calls are TRBV28 and TRBJ2-2; D is possibly TRBD2 (6 bases). The germline CDR1 and CDR2 sequences are MDHEN and SYDVKM. Between the trimmed V and J ends, which lost 5 bases and 3 bases, there was a span of 10 bases. The CDR3 is made up of 14 amino acids. The CDR3 loop is CASSGGAHTGELFF. The CDR3 DNA reads as TGTGCCAGCAGTGGAGGGGCTCACACCGGGGAGCTGTTTTTT.

The chain employs TRBV7-8 and TRBJ1-1; weak D call: TRBD1 (5 bases). Trimming removed 1 base from V and 1 base from J, with 16 bases in between. The CDR3 has 17 amino acids. The V gene's germline CDR1 is SGHVS and CDR2 FQNEAQ. The CDR3 nucleotides are TGTGCCAGCAGCTTAGTTGGTGGGCAGGGCCGGAACACTGAAGCTTTCTTT. This encodes CASSLVGGQGRNTEAFF.

The chain recombines TRBV5-1 with TRBJ1-2; 9 bases line up with TRBD1. The ends lost 4 bases at V and 5 bases at J; junction bases unmatched: 6. This CDR3 region has 14 residues. The germline V gene has CDR1 SGHRS and CDR2 YFSETQ. CDR3 residues: CASSAWDREYGYTF. The CDR3 DNA reads as TGCGCCAGCAGCGCCTGGGACAGGGAGTATGGCTACACCTTC.

The gene calls are TRBV3-1 (or the pseudogene TRBV3-2) and TRBJ1-1; 7 bases are a match to TRBD1. The CDR3 totals 14 residues. The junction had 9 bases not matched to a gene; V was cut back by 6 bases and J by 5 bases. In germline, CDR1 is LGHDT, CDR2 YNNKEL (reference sequence). Written as DNA, the CDR3 is TGTGCCAGCAGGTCCGACAGGGTATCAACTGAAGCTTTCTTT. This gives the protein CASRSDRVSTEAFF.

The chain's CDR3 is CASRTSGGLYNEQFF. CDR3 nucleotide sequence: TGTGCCAGCAGAACTAGCGGGGGCCTTTACAATGAGCAGTTCTTC. The chain joins TRBV2 to TRBJ2-1; 11 bases match TRBD2. CDR1 and CDR2 from the germline V gene are SNHLY and FYNNEI. This CDR3 spans 15 amino acids. V lost 6 bases and J lost 4; bases outside the gene matches: 5.